These 2 T cell receptor beta chains originate from one sample sequenced in a study of blood T cell repertoires in COVID-19. Generated by immunoSEQ multiplex PCR, the TCRdb table keeps only in-frame clones and is missing some. The data show around 24,000 clones, around 80% seen once. The specimen sequenced was peripheral blood. Source of these receptors: a woman of 80 years or more with acute or convalescent COVID-19.

This clone showed up just a few times. The chain couples TRBV5-6 to TRBJ1-2; TRBD1 might be the D (6 bases). Between the trimmed V and J ends, which lost 4 bases and 8 bases, there was a span of 24 bases. The CDR3 consists of 16 residues. The V gene's germline CDR1 is SGHDT and CDR2 YYEEEE. The CDR3 DNA is TGTGCCAGCAGCCCTAACCCAGGGGATGGGCGTAGCGGCTACACCTTC. Its translation is CASSPNPGDGRSGYTF.

This clone was detected a few times. The chain employs TRBV5-1 and TRBJ1-1, with 7 bases fitting TRBD1. CDR1 SGHRS and CDR2 YFSETQ come from the germline V gene. V trimming: 3 bases; J trimming: 1 base; junction bases outside the gene matches: 3. The CDR3 length is 14 residues. DNA for the CDR3: TGCGCCAGCAGCTCCTCAGGGGGGAACACTGAAGCTTTCTTT. Amino acids: CASSSSGGNTEAFF.